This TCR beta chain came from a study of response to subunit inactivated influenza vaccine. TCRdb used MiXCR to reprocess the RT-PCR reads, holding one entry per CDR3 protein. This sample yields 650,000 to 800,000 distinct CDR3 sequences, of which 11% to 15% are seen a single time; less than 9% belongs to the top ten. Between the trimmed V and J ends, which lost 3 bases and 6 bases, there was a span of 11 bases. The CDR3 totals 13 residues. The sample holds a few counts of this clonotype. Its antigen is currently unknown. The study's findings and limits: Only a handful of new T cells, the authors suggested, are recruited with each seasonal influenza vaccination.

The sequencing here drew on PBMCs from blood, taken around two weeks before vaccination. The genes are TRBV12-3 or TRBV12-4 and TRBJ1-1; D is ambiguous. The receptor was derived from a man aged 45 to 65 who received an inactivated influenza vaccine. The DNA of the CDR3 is TGTGCCAGCAGTTTGTGGGAGGGTGCTGAAGCTTTCTTT. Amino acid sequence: CASSLWEGAEAFF.